The 12 T cell receptor beta chains listed next were all sequenced from one sample in a study of T cell responses to AZD1222 COVID-19 vaccine. Profiling relied on immunoSEQ multiplex PCR, and the TCRdb table lists in-frame clones only, not all of them. The sample has around 92,000 clones; more than 75% are singletons. Sequenced here: peripheral blood, sampled on day 0 of AZD1222 vaccination. The receptor set was obtained from an adult in good health.

The CDR3 loop reads CASSLSTRASTDTQYF. For the CDR3, the DNA is TGTGCCAGCAGTTTATCGACCAGAGCTAGCACAGATACGCAGTATTTT. V is TRBV27 and J is TRBJ2-3, with no clear D. The CDR3 is 16 amino acids. Germline assignment: CDR1 MNHEY and CDR2 SMNVEV (reference sequence). V was trimmed by 0 bases and J by 0 bases, leaving 10 bases between them.

This clone was found once. The chain is built from TRBV12-3 or TRBV12-4 and TRBJ1-5; no firm D call. The V gene lost 3 bases and the J gene lost 9 bases, with 12 bases spanning the gap. This CDR3 is 13 amino acids long. The CDR3: CASSFEETTPQHF. CDR3 bases: TGTGCCAGCAGTTTCGAGGAAACTACGCCCCAGCATTTT.

V gene TRBV6-5 combines with J gene TRBJ1-4; no reliable D call. This CDR3 spans 11 amino acids. The V end lost 6 bases, the J end lost 8 bases, and 7 bases lay between the germline ends. CDR1 and CDR2 from the germline V gene are MNHEY and SVGAGI. The CDR3 DNA reads as TGTGCCAGCAGGGGAAACGAAAAACTGTTTTTT. Its translation is CASRGNEKLFF.

The chain carries TRBV7-8 and TRBJ1-2, with a tentative D call TRBD1 (5 bases). Germline V gene lookup returns CDR1 SGHVS and CDR2 FQNEAQ. The V and J ends lost 2 bases and 8 bases respectively, with 18 bases between them. The CDR3 extends over 15 amino acids. This CDR3 is CASSLMGGDWGGYTF. For the CDR3, the DNA is TGTGCCAGCAGCTTAATGGGTGGGGATTGGGGCGGCTACACCTTC.

The chain is built from TRBV6-5 and TRBJ1-2; D remains unclear. Germline assignment: CDR1 MNHEY and CDR2 SVGAGI. CDR3 length: 10 residues. Trimming pared 7 bases from V and 6 bases from J, leaving 6 bases between. Here the CDR3 reads CASTFNGYTF. The CDR3 DNA is TGTGCCAGCACTTTCAATGGCTACACCTTC.

The chain employs TRBV19 and TRBJ1-2; D is unresolved. Germline CDR1 LNHDA, CDR2 SQIVND (reference sequence). This CDR3 has 12 amino acids. V lost 9 bases, J lost 6 bases, and 14 bases lay in between. The CDR3 DNA reads TGTGCCAGGAATACAGTTTTGGATGGCTACACCTTC. This gives the protein CARNTVLDGYTF.

The gene calls are TRBV5-1 and TRBJ2-7, with 9 bases lining up with TRBD1. The CDR3 has 15 residues. The germline V gene has CDR1 SGHRS and CDR2 YFSETQ. Losses at the gene ends were 4 bases for V and 1 base for J; bases not matched to a gene: 6. This CDR3 is CASSPRDRVSYEQYF. The CDR3 region has the DNA TGCGCCAGCAGCCCCCGGGACAGGGTATCCTACGAGCAGTACTTC.

This chain joins TRBV19 and TRBJ1-2, with 7 bases that match TRBD1. The junction had 6 bases not matched to a gene; V was cut back by 5 bases and J by 6 bases. CDR1 is LNHDA and CDR2 is SQIVND in the germline V gene (reference sequence). This CDR3 region has 13 residues. The CDR3 nucleotides are TGTGCCAGTAGTGTGACAGGGACGAATGGCTACACCTTC. Amino acids: CASSVTGTNGYTF.

The chain joins TRBV5-1 to TRBJ1-5; D call uncertain. The ends were cut back, 1 base at V and 3 bases at J, with 11 bases in the middle. The CDR3 covers 15 residues. The germline gives CDR1 SGHRS, CDR2 YFSETQ. This chain's CDR3 is CASSLTVGFNQPQHF. The CDR3 nucleotides read TGCGCCAGCAGCTTGACAGTGGGATTCAATCAGCCCCAGCATTTT.

The rearrangement joins TRBV15 to TRBJ2-1; the D gene could be TRBD1 or TRBD2 (6 bases each). Trimming took 1 base from V and 5 from J, leaving 12 bases between them. Germline CDR1 LNHNV, CDR2 YYDKDF (reference sequence). The CDR3 runs 15 residues. The CDR3 sequence is CATSRVRGADNEQFF. The DNA of the CDR3 is TGTGCCACCAGCAGAGTGAGGGGGGCGGACAATGAGCAGTTCTTC.

As to this clone: Different DNA sequences within this sample yield the same CDR3. V is TRBV18 and J is TRBJ1-5; the D is unclear. Germline V gene sequence: CDR1 KGHSH, CDR2 LQKENI. Trimming removed 3 bases from V and 4 bases from J, with 7 bases in between. The CDR3 is made up of 13 amino acids. CDR3: CASSPSGNQPQHF. In DNA form, the CDR3 reads TGTGCCAGCTCACCTTCGGGAAATCAGCCCCAGCATTTT.

This clone showed up just once. The chain is built from TRBV28 and TRBJ1-3, with D unresolved. Looked up from germline, CDR1 is MDHEN and CDR2 is SYDVKM. Trimming stripped 5 bases from V and 4 bases from J, with 12 bases between. The CDR3 length is 14 residues. CDR3 sequence reads: CASSITALGNTIYF. DNA for the CDR3: TGTGCCAGCAGTATCACAGCATTAGGAAACACCATATATTTT.